What follows describes a single T cell receptor (beta chain). Its antigen is undetermined. In germline, CDR1 is MNHEY, CDR2 SVGAGI. The CDR3 sequence is 12 residues long. The data were obtained in a study of tumor and adjacent non-tumor tissue in lung cancer. Study in general: On average, productive TCRbeta reads reached roughly 4.2 million per sample. Regarding the study as a whole: Compared with tumor, normal lung showed significantly lower TCR diversity. In normal lung, the top 100 clones were significantly more dominant than in tumor.

No cell sorting was done before RNA was extracted from the tissue. Between August and November 2014, newly diagnosed, chemotherapy-naive lung cancer patients underwent thoracic surgery in China. Three rounds of nested PCR, following a modified ARM-PCR protocol, produced the TCRbeta library. TCRdb used MiXCR to reprocess the multiplex PCR reads, holding one entry per CDR3 protein. The table records tens of thousands of distinct CDR3 sequences, roughly 73% of them present only once. This TCR derives from a man aged 55 to 70 with non-small cell lung cancer. The sequenced sample was lung tumor tissue. V usage is TRBV6-5 and J usage is TRBJ1-1; no definite D call. The CDR3 sequence is CSIGRVNTEAFF. The CDR3 region has the DNA TGTTCGATCGGAAGGGTGAACACTGAAGCTTTCTTT.